This entry concerns a single T cell receptor (beta chain). Its antigen is unidentified. Time point noted: patch test 2, 6 weeks after DPC sensitization. Sample treatment: therapeutic diphenylcyclopropenone sensitization with weekly scalp DPC. The record originates from a study of human T cells and chemical hapten exposure. Study-wide background: Mostly female, the patients presented with alopecia areata, totalis or universalis. Findings and caveats of the study: Expanded TCRs made up significantly more big CDR3 similarity clusters than controls did.

The study used a library that attached unique molecular identifiers to individual cDNA molecules. TCRdb analysed the RACE reads with MiXCR anew, one entry per CDR3 protein. The repertoire holds about 85,000 distinct CDR3 sequences, with about 9.9% as singletons. Trimming cost V 6 bases and J 8 bases; bases outside gene matches: 13. Germline-derived CDR1 and CDR2 are SQVTM and ANQGSEA. There are 15 residues in the CDR3. The receptor comes from a young man with alopecia areata. Some clones in this sample may be carry-over from other donors' samples. The V gene is TRBV29-1, the J gene TRBJ1-6, with TRBD1 matching 7 bases. Sequencing used whole blood, obtained in connection with sensitization to the hapten diphenylcyclopropenone (DPC). CDR3 amino acids: CSVGEGAGAHSPLHF. CDR3 nucleotides: TGCAGCGTGGGAGAGGGGGCAGGGGCCCATTCACCCCTCCACTTT.